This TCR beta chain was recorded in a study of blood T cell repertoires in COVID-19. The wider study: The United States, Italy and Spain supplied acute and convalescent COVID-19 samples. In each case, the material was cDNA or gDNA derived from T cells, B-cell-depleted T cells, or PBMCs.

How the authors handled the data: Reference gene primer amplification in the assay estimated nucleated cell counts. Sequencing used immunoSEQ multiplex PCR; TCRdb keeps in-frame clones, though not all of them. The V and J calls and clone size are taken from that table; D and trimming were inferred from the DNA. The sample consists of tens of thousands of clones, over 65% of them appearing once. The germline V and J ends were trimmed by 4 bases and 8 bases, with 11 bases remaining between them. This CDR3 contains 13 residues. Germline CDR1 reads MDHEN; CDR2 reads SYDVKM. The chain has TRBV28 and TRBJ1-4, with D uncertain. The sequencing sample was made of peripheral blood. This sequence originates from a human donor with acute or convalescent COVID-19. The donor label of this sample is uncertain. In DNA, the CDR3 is TGTGCCAGCAGTTCGGGGAACGACGAAAAACTGTTTTTT. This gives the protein CASSSGNDEKLFF.